This TCR beta chain was documented in a study of cytomegalovirus exposure and HLA in healthy donors. General study points: It was reported that TCR beta sequences correctly inferred the HLA-A and HLA-B alleles for most subjects.

Germline-derived CDR1 and CDR2 are MNHEY and SMNVEV (reference sequence). The length of the CDR3 is 17 residues. V lost 1 base, J lost 3 bases, and 6 bases stayed unmatched. In the PCR, 60 Vbeta and 13 Jbeta primers were used. In the authors' methods: Among the unique TCR beta chains that a later analysis counted, about 81 million in all, 9.5 million to 12 million were shared. Some clones are missing from TCRdb's copy, which holds only in-frame ones; the method was immunoSEQ multiplex PCR. D and trimming come from the DNA, and the V and J calls and clone size come from that table. The repertoire consists of some 150,000 clones, with roughly 73% occurring once and the leading ten covering 3.1%. Only a few counts were recorded for this clone. As yet, its antigen is unknown.

The sequencing input was PBMCs. The rearrangement uses TRBV27 and TRBJ2-3; 11 bases fit TRBD1. The clonotype originates from a female donor in good health and CMV-seronegative. The CDR3 region is CASSLLPGQGATDTQYF. The CDR3 bases are TGTGCCAGCAGTTTATTGCCCGGACAGGGGGCTACAGATACGCAGTATTTT.